This T cell receptor beta chain appears in the sequencing data of a study of T-cell memory formation after mild COVID-19. In germline, CDR1 is DFQATT, CDR2 SNEGSKA (reference sequence). The V end was cut by 4 bases, the J end by 3 bases, with 13 bases between. This CDR3 has 14 residues. Details on this clonotype: Its antigen is currently unknown.

Via MiXCR, TCRdb re-called the 5' RACE reads, giving one row per CDR3 protein. The sample yields tens of thousands of distinct CDR3 sequences, approximately 15% seen once. Study-level findings and limits: A balance of CD4 and CD8 characterized clones contracting day 15 to 85, whereas later expanders leaned CD4+. Specificity for SARS-CoV-2 was not confirmed among the second-wave clones peaking on day 37. Memory from before infection featured some responding clones, which suggests cross-reactive memory joined.

The source is a man between 18 and 35 years old who had mild COVID-19 (a few samples of this study predate the infection). Cell type and time point are not known. The sequencing sample was made of PBMCs or a T cell subset sorted from them (not recorded which). The chain uses TRBV20-1 and TRBJ1-5; tentative D call: TRBD1 (6 bases). CDR3 nucleotide sequence: TGCAGTGCTACCGAAGGGGACACCAATCAGCCCCAGCATTTT. This sequence encodes CSATEGDTNQPQHF.